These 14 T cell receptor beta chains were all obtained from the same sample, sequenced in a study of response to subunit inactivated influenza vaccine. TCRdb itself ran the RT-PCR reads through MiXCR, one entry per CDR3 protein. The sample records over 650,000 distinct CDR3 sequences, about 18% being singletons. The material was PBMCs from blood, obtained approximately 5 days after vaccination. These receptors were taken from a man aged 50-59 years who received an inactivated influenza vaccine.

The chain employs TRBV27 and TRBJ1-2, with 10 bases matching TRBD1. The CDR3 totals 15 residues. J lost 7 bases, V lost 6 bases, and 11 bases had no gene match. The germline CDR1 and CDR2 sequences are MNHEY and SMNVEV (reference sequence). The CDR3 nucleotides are TGTGCCAGCAGGATCCTGACAGGGGGCCTATCTGGCTACACCTTC. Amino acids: CASRILTGGLSGYTF.

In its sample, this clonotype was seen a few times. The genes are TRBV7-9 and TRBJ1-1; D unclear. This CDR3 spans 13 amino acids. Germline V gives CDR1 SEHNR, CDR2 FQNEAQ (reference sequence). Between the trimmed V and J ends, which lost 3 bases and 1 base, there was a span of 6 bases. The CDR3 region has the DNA TGTGCCAGCAGCTTCAATGCGAACACTGAAGCTTTCTTT. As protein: CASSFNANTEAFF.

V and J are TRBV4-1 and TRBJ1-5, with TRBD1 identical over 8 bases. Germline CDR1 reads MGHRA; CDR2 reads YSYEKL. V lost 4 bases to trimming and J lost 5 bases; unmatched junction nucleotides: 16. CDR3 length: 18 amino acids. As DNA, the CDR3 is TGCGCCAGCAGCCCAGGGGAGGGGCGGACAGGGAAGGATCAGCCCCAGCATTTT. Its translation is CASSPGEGRTGKDQPQHF.

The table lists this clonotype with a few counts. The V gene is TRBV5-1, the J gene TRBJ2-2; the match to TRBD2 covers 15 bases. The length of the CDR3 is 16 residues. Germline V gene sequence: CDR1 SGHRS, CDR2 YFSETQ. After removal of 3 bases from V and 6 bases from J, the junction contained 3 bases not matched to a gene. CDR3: CASSYGLAGGPGELFF. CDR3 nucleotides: TGCGCCAGCAGCTACGGACTAGCGGGGGGGCCCGGGGAGCTGTTTTTT.

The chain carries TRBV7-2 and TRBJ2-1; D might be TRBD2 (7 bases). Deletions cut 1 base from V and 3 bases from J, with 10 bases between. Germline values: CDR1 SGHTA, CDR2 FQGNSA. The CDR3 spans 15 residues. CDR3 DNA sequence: TGTGCCAGCAGCTTAGAGGGGGGGCACTACAATGAGCAGTTCTTC. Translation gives CASSLEGGHYNEQFF. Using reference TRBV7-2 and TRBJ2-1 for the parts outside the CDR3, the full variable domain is GAGVSQSPSNKVTEKGKDVELRCDPISGHTALYWYRQSLGQGLEFLIYFQGNSAPDKSGLPSDRFSAERTGGSVSTLTIQRTQQEDSAVYLCASSLEGGHYNEQFFGPGTRLTVL.

DNA for the CDR3: TGTGCCAGCAGCTTAGCAGGGACCGATCCCTACGAGCAGTACTTC. Protein: CASSLAGTDPYEQYF. The chain employs TRBV7-2 and TRBJ2-7, with D perhaps given as TRBD1 or TRBD2 (5 bases each). The CDR3 sequence is 15 residues long. Germline V gene sequence: CDR1 SGHTA, CDR2 FQGNSA. The V gene lost 0 bases and the J gene lost 2 bases, with 11 bases spanning the gap.

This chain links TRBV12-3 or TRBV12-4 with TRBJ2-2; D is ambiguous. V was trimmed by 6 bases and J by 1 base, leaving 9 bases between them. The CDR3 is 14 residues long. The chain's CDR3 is CASRQRQNTGELFF. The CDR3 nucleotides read TGTGCCAGCAGACAAAGACAGAACACCGGGGAGCTGTTTTTT.

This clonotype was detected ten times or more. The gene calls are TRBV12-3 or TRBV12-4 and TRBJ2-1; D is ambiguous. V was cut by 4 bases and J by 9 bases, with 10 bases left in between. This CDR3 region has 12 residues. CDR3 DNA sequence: TGTGCCAGCAGTTGGGGATACGGTGAGCAGTTCTTC. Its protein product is CASSWGYGEQFF.

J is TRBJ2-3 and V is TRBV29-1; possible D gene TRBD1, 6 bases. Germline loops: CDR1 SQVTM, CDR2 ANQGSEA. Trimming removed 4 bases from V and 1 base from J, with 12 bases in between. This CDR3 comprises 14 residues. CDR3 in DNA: TGCAGCGTTGCTGGCCAGGGGCGCACAGATACGCAGTATTTT. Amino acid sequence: CSVAGQGRTDTQYF.

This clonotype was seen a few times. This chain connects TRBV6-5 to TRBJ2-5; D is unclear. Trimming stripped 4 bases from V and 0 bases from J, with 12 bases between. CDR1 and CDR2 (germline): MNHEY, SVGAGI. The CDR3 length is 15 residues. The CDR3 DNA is TGTGCCAGCAGTTTAACTGACACTTACCAAGAGACCCAGTACTTC. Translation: CASSLTDTYQETQYF.

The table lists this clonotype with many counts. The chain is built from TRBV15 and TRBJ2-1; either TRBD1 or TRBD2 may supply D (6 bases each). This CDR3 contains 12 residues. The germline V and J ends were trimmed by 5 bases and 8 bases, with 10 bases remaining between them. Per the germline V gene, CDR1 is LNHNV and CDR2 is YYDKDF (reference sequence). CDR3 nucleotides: TGTGCCACCAGCTACAGGGACTATGAGCAGTTCTTC. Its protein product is CATSYRDYEQFF.

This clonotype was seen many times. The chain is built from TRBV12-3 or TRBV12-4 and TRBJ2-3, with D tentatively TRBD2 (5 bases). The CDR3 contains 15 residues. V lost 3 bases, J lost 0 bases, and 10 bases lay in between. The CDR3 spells CASSFFAGSTDTQYF. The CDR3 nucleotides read TGTGCCAGCAGTTTTTTCGCGGGTAGCACAGATACGCAGTATTTT.

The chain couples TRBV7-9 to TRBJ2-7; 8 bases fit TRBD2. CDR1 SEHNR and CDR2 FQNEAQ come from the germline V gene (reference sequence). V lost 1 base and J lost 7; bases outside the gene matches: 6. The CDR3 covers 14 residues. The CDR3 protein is CASSLVAGPGEQYF. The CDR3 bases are TGTGCCAGCAGCTTAGTAGCGGGACCGGGGGAGCAGTACTTC.

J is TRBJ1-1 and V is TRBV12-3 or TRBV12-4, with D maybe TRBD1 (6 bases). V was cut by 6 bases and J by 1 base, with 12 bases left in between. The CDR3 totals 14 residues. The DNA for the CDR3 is TGTGCCAGCAGGCCTGGACAGACGAACACTGAAGCTTTCTTT. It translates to CASRPGQTNTEAFF.